Following are 5 T cell receptor beta chains from one sample sequenced in a study of read filtering for tumor transcriptome and immune sequencing. The library was built from about 400 ng RNA with molecular barcoded adaptors for alpha/delta and beta/gamma chains. TCRdb re-analysed the reads in MiXCR, keeping a single row per CDR3 protein. The data show about 86,000 distinct CDR3 sequences, 9% to 15% seen once. Sequencing was done on a sample of a population of CD138-negative cells sorted from bone marrow. All receptors derive from a donor at least 40 years old with multiple myeloma.

As regards this clonotype: Compared with germline, one end of the junction differs, possibly owing to a read error. The chain joins TRBV7-9 to TRBJ2-1; perhaps TRBD1 as D (5 bases). Germline V gene data show CDR1 as SEHNR and CDR2 as FQNEAQ (reference sequence). This CDR3 region has 11 residues. Written as DNA, the CDR3 is TGTGCCAGCGGCTTCAGGGATGAGCAGTTCTTC. Protein product: CASGFRDEQFF.

This clonotype came up many times. The gene calls are TRBV6-6 and TRBJ2-1; 7 nucleotides align to TRBD1. After removal of 5 bases from V and 6 bases from J, the junction contained 10 bases not matched to a gene. CDR1 is MNHNY, CDR2 SVGAGI, per germline (reference sequence). The CDR3 consists of 15 residues. CDR3 DNA sequence: TGTGCCAGCAGTCCTGGACAGGCCCCCGTCAATGAGCAGTTCTTC. Translation: CASSPGQAPVNEQFF.

This clonotype was counted at least ten times. The chain couples TRBV7-6 to TRBJ2-2; possibly TRBD2 for D (6 bases). This CDR3 has 16 residues. Germline CDR1 reads SGHVS; CDR2 reads FNYEAQ. V was pared by 4 bases and J by 5 bases, with 17 bases between. As DNA, the CDR3 is TGTGCCAGCAGCTCTCTAGCGTGGGCGGATACCGGGGAGCTGTTTTTT. Its protein is CASSSLAWADTGELFF.

This clonotype was observed many times. The chain has TRBV7-2 and TRBJ2-1; D may be TRBD1 or TRBD2 (5 bases each). Germline CDR1 is SGHTA and CDR2 is FQGNSA. Trimming shortened V by 3 bases and J by 0 bases, and 6 bases separated the two germline ends. This CDR3 has 14 amino acids. The CDR3, as DNA: TGTGCCAGCAGCTTCGGGACCTCCTACAATGAGCAGTTCTTC. Translated, it gives CASSFGTSYNEQFF.

This clonotype was counted ten times or more. Relative to the germline gene, one junction end is altered; a read error may explain this. This chain links TRBV10-3 with TRBJ2-1, with D hard to call. The germline CDR1 and CDR2 sequences are ENHRY and SYGVKD. CDR3 length: 13 residues. CDR3 sequence: CAISGNPVGEQFF. In DNA form, the CDR3 reads TGTGCTATCAGTGGAAACCCCGTCGGTGAGCAGTTCTTC.